A single sample is the source of the 15 T cell receptor beta chains below, sequenced in a study of shared clonotypes between healthy human individuals. Libraries were prepared by immunoSEQ multiplex PCR; TCRdb keeps only in-frame clonotypes and omits some of them. The sample lists about 1.5 million clones; 95% to 97% were seen once. The source material was naive CD4+ T cells sorted from blood. The subset here: CD45RA+ positively selected. The receptor set was obtained from a man aged 30-40 years in good health.

The chain has TRBV28 and TRBJ2-4; D unresolved. V lost 8 bases to trimming and J lost 6 bases, with 29 bases between them. This CDR3 is 18 amino acids long. Germline assignment: CDR1 MDHEN and CDR2 SYDVKM. DNA of the CDR3: TGTGCCAGCGGATCCTTCGACTCAACAAGGCCCAGGAGAAACATTCAGTACTTC. Translated, it gives CASGSFDSTRPRRNIQYF.

This rearrangement joins TRBV19 to TRBJ2-4, with 9 bases fitting TRBD1. Germline V gene data show CDR1 as LNHDA and CDR2 as SQIVND (reference sequence). Trimming at V came to 2 bases and at J to 0 bases, leaving 14 bases not matched to a gene. The CDR3 covers 20 residues. As DNA, the CDR3 is TGTGCCAGTAGTATAAGGGGACAGGGATCATCGATATTAGCCAAAAACATTCAGTACTTC. This codes for CASSIRGQGSSILAKNIQYF.

V is TRBV4-3 and J is TRBJ2-3; 8 bases fit TRBD2. The CDR3 spans 16 residues. Trimming at V came to 0 bases and at J to 0 bases, leaving 2 bases not matched to a gene. Germline assignment: CDR1 LGHNA and CDR2 YSLEER. This CDR3 reads CASSQDPSGSTDTQYF. In DNA, the CDR3 is TGCGCCAGCAGCCAAGATCCTAGCGGGAGCACAGATACGCAGTATTTT.

The chain recombines TRBV7-3 with TRBJ2-7, with 7 bases fitting TRBD2. The CDR3 is made up of 13 amino acids. V shed 5 bases and J 3 bases; nucleotides not matched to a gene: 4. Germline V gene lookup returns CDR1 SGHTA and CDR2 FQGTGA. The CDR3 region is CASSPGLVYEQYF. CDR3 nucleotides: TGTGCCAGCAGCCCCGGACTAGTCTACGAGCAGTACTTC.

This clone was seen only once. The chain combines TRBV11-2 with TRBJ2-7; a possible D gene is TRBD2 (6 bases). CDR3 length: 15 amino acids. CDR1 is SGHAT, CDR2 FQNNGV, per germline. The V end lost 4 bases, the J end lost 5 bases, and 18 bases lay between the germline ends. CDR3 DNA: TGTGCCAGCAGCTCCCCGCGGCTAGCGAAGAACGAGCAGTACTTC. Amino acid sequence: CASSSPRLAKNEQYF. The entire variable domain, with the rest obtained from reference TRBV11-2 and TRBJ2-7, is as follows: EAGVAQSPRYKIIEKRQSVAFWCNPISGHATLYWYQQILGQGPKLLIQFQNNGVVDDSQLPKDRFSAERLKGVDSTLKIQPAKLEDSAVYLCASSSPRLAKNEQYFGPGTRLTVT.

In its sample, this clone was seen once. This chain links TRBV9 with TRBJ2-1, with 9 bases fitting TRBD1. CDR1 SGDLS and CDR2 YYNGEE come from the germline V gene. J was trimmed by 6 bases and V by 0 bases; bases with no gene match: 4. The CDR3 covers 15 residues. CDR3 in amino acids: CASSVAGTGLNEQFF. CDR3 nucleotides: TGTGCCAGCAGCGTAGCAGGGACAGGGCTCAATGAGCAGTTCTTC. Full variable domain (rest looked up from reference TRBV9 and TRBJ2-1): DSGVTQTPKHLITATGQRVTLRCSPRSGDLSVYWYQQSLDQGLQFLIQYYNGEERAKGNILERFSAQQFPDLHSELNLSSLELGDSALYFCASSVAGTGLNEQFFGPGTRLTVL.

CDR3 protein: CASSPLAGGSEQYF. The CDR3 DNA sequence: TGTGCCAGCAGCCCACTAGCGGGAGGTAGCGAGCAGTACTTC. The chain joins TRBV7-3 to TRBJ2-7; 12 bases map to TRBD2. The CDR3 totals 14 residues. The trim removed 5 bases at V and 6 bases at J, leaving 5 bases unmatched. The V gene's germline CDR1 is SGHTA and CDR2 FQGTGA. Full variable domain (remainder filled in from reference TRBV7-3 and TRBJ2-7): GAGVSQTPSNKVTEKGKYVELRCDPISGHTALYWYRQSLGQGPEFLIYFQGTGAADDSGLPNDRFFAVRPEGSVSTLKIQRTERGDSAVYLCASSPLAGGSEQYFGPGTRLTVT.

The genes are TRBV4-2 and TRBJ2-3; unclear D gene. Germline CDR1 LGHNA, CDR2 YNFKEQ. CDR3 length equals 15 residues. V was clipped by 0 bases and J by 2 bases, with 9 bases between them. The CDR3 DNA follows: TGTGCCAGCAGCCAAGATCCCAGGACCACAGATACGCAGTATTTT. This gives the protein CASSQDPRTTDTQYF.

The chain couples TRBV14 to TRBJ1-1; D ambiguous. The CDR3 spans 16 residues. V gave up 4 bases and J gave up 0 bases, with 15 bases separating them. CDR1 SGHDN and CDR2 FVKESK come from the germline V gene. CDR3 region: CASSPSAGLMNTEAFF. In nucleotides, the CDR3 is TGTGCCAGCAGCCCCTCAGCGGGCCTCATGAACACTGAAGCTTTCTTT.

The chain couples TRBV7-2 to TRBJ2-5, with 7 bases lining up with TRBD2. Germline assignment: CDR1 SGHTA and CDR2 FQGNSA. The CDR3 sequence is 14 residues long. V lost 3 bases and J lost 5; bases outside the gene matches: 6. CDR3 sequence reads: CASSFGRPGETQYF. The DNA of the CDR3 is TGTGCCAGCAGCTTCGGGAGGCCGGGGGAGACCCAGTACTTC.

The rearrangement links TRBV5-4 to TRBJ2-7, with D perhaps assigned TRBD1 or TRBD2 (6 bases each). From germline, CDR1 is SGHNT and CDR2 YYREEE (reference sequence). V gave up 4 bases and J gave up 2 bases, with 16 bases separating them. CDR3 length: 15 residues. The CDR3 sequence: CASSRGPDWTYEQYF. CDR3 DNA: TGTGCCAGCAGCCGGGGGCCAGATTGGACCTACGAGCAGTACTTC. The entire variable domain, with the rest obtained from reference TRBV5-4 and TRBJ2-7, is as follows: ETGVTQSPTHLIKTRGQQVTLRCSSQSGHNTVSWYQQALGQGPQFIFQYYREEENGRGNFPPRFSGLQFPNYSSELNVNALELDDSALYLCASSRGPDWTYEQYFGPGTRLTVT.

This chain joins TRBV5-1 and TRBJ2-1; 7 nucleotides line up with TRBD1. The germline V gene encodes CDR1 SGHRS and CDR2 YFSETQ. Trimming took 3 bases from V and 0 from J; bases not matched to a gene: 18. There are 20 residues in the CDR3. CDR3 sequence (DNA): TGCGCCAGCAGCTCTCCGCGACAGGGTAATTTTGGTAGCTCCTACAATGAGCAGTTCTTC. Translation: CASSSPRQGNFGSSYNEQFF.

V and J are TRBV6-4 and TRBJ2-3; the match to TRBD2 covers 10 bases. Germline CDR1 MRHNA, CDR2 SNTAGT. The length of the CDR3 is 16 residues. J gave up 2 bases and V 5 bases, and 7 bases lay outside the gene matches. The DNA for the CDR3 is TGTGCCAGCAGTTCCAGTACTAGCGGGAACACAGATACGCAGTATTTT. It codes for CASSSSTSGNTDTQYF.

This chain joins TRBV9 and TRBJ1-5; D remains ambiguous. The V and J ends lost 0 bases and 1 base respectively, with 5 bases between them. Germline V gives CDR1 SGDLS, CDR2 YYNGEE. The CDR3 is 14 amino acids. CDR3 sequence (DNA): TGTGCCAGCAGCGTAGTGGGGAGCAATCAGCCCCAGCATTTT. Its translation: CASSVVGSNQPQHF.

The rearrangement joins TRBV9 to TRBJ2-3; 14 bases fit TRBD2. Trimming at V came to 0 bases and at J to 4 bases, leaving 13 bases not matched to a gene. CDR3 length: 20 amino acids. The germline V gene has CDR1 SGDLS and CDR2 YYNGEE. The CDR3 region is CASSVVVGTSGSFTADTQYF. The CDR3 DNA reads TGTGCCAGCAGCGTAGTCGTTGGGACTAGCGGGAGTTTTACGGCAGATACGCAGTATTTT.